These 23 T cell receptor beta chains originate from one sample sequenced in a study of high-grade serous ovarian cancer treatment subgroups. Sequencing used immunoSEQ multiplex PCR; TCRdb keeps in-frame clones, though not all of them. Of approximately 30,000 clones in the sample, around four fifths were seen once. The tumor samples were collected prior to definitive surgery or chemotherapy. The source material was tumor tissue. These receptors came from a human donor with high-grade serous ovarian cancer.

The chain carries TRBV30 and TRBJ2-7; D may be TRBD2 (6 bases). Germline V gene data show CDR1 as GTSNPN and CDR2 as SVGIG (reference sequence). V lost 2 bases and J lost 3, with 14 bases in between. The CDR3 consists of 14 residues. The CDR3 sequence is CAWSSPGVYYEQYF. CDR3 nucleotides: TGTGCCTGGAGTTCGCCGGGGGTTTACTACGAGCAGTACTTC.

The gene calls are TRBV5-4 and TRBJ1-1; no clear D. Germline CDR1 reads SGHNT; CDR2 reads YYREEE (reference sequence). This CDR3 spans 14 amino acids. V gave up 4 bases and J gave up 1 base, with 11 bases separating them. CDR3 sequence: CASSPAIPNTEAFF. The CDR3 nucleotides are TGTGCCAGCAGCCCGGCAATTCCGAACACTGAAGCTTTCTTT.

The chain has TRBV10-1 and TRBJ2-1; D is ambiguous. With 11 bases removed from V and 5 bases from J, the gap between germline ends came to 10 bases. CDR1 is WNHNN and CDR2 is SYGVQD in the germline V gene (reference sequence). The CDR3 spans 11 residues. In DNA form, the CDR3 reads TGCGCCCTCCCTGGTGACAATGAGCAGTTCTTC. It codes for CALPGDNEQFF.

This clone has a single count. The gene calls are TRBV11-2 and TRBJ2-3, with D possibly being TRBD1 (5 bases). The germline gives CDR1 SGHAT, CDR2 FQNNGV. Deletions cut 0 bases from V and 4 bases from J, with 23 bases between. The CDR3 spans 19 residues. The CDR3 sequence: CASSLEGSRTLGVADTQYF. CDR3 sequence (DNA): TGTGCCAGCAGCTTAGAAGGGTCGAGGACCCTAGGGGTCGCAGATACGCAGTATTTT. The full variable domain, its missing parts supplied by reference TRBV11-2 and TRBJ2-3, is EAGVAQSPRYKIIEKRQSVAFWCNPISGHATLYWYQQILGQGPKLLIQFQNNGVVDDSQLPKDRFSAERLKGVDSTLKIQPAKLEDSAVYLCASSLEGSRTLGVADTQYFGPGTRLTVL.

Here the CDR3 reads CASTSQGQGFRGKYF. The CDR3 DNA reads TGTGCCAGCACCTCCCAGGGACAGGGGTTCCGGGGAAAGTACTTC. This chain connects TRBV6-6 to TRBJ2-4, with TRBD1 matching over 10 bases. V lost 7 bases to trimming and J lost 14 bases; unmatched junction nucleotides: 17. The CDR3 runs 15 residues. Per the germline V gene, CDR1 is MNHNY and CDR2 is SVGAGI (reference sequence).

Only a few counts were recorded for this clone. The rearrangement links TRBV5-1 to TRBJ1-3; D not resolved. This CDR3 spans 15 amino acids. Trimming took off 2 bases at V and 0 bases at J, with 9 bases between the two ends. Germline CDR1 reads SGHRS; CDR2 reads YFSETQ. The CDR3 sequence is CASSLGSSSGNTIYF. The CDR3 DNA is TGCGCCAGCAGCTTAGGGAGTTCCTCTGGAAACACCATATATTTT.

The chain is built from TRBV6-5 and TRBJ1-6, with 11 bases lining up with TRBD1. Germline CDR1 MNHEY, CDR2 SVGAGI. The CDR3 is 15 residues long. V lost 6 bases to trimming and J lost 9 bases; unmatched junction nucleotides: 7. As DNA, the CDR3 is TGTGCCAGCAGACCTAGGACAGGGGGCGTTTCACCCCTCCACTTT. This encodes CASRPRTGGVSPLHF.

The rearrangement joins TRBV7-9 to TRBJ2-3; D is possibly TRBD1 (5 bases). V was cut by 4 bases and J by 3 bases, with 17 bases left in between. This CDR3 spans 16 amino acids. Germline CDR1 is SEHNR and CDR2 is FQNEAQ (reference sequence). Written as DNA, the CDR3 is TGTGCCAGCAGCTCGGCGCAGGGTGGCTGGACAGATACGCAGTATTTT. It encodes CASSSAQGGWTDTQYF.

J is TRBJ2-7 and V is TRBV28, with 7 bases lining up with TRBD2. The V gene's germline CDR1 is MDHEN and CDR2 SYDVKM. The CDR3 length is 14 residues. After removal of 5 bases from V and 5 bases from J, the junction contained 9 bases not matched to a gene. CDR3 nucleotide sequence: TGTGCCAGCAGTCCACATCCGGGGAGGGACGAGCAGTACTTC. This encodes CASSPHPGRDEQYF.

In this sample, this clone turned up once. The chain links TRBV25-1 to TRBJ2-1, with 11 bases fitting TRBD1. The CDR3 loop spans 17 amino acids. The germline CDR1 and CDR2 sequences are MGHDK and SYGVNS. Losses at the gene ends were 4 bases for V and 5 bases for J; bases not matched to a gene: 10. CDR3 in amino acids: CASSVYQGQGANNEQFF. CDR3 nucleotide sequence: TGTGCCAGCAGTGTCTACCAAGGACAGGGGGCTAACAATGAGCAGTTCTTC.

V is TRBV28 and J is TRBJ2-7; D ambiguous. The V and J ends lost 6 bases and 1 base respectively, with 10 bases between them. Germline V lookup: CDR1 MDHEN, CDR2 SYDVKM. The CDR3 length is 13 residues. The CDR3 loop is CASSRRLSYEQYF. The CDR3 coding sequence is TGTGCCAGCAGCAGGCGGTTATCCTACGAGCAGTACTTC.

This chain uses TRBV27 with TRBJ2-7; D perhaps matches TRBD1 (7 bases). Trimming cost V 5 bases and J 4 bases, with 15 bases left between them. This CDR3 is built from 14 residues. CDR1 is MNHEY, CDR2 SMNVEV, per germline (reference sequence). The CDR3 protein is CASSPGDSHYEQYF. The CDR3 DNA reads as TGTGCCAGCAGTCCGGGGGACAGTCATTACGAGCAGTACTTC.

The chain combines TRBV5-1 with TRBJ2-5, with unresolved D. Trimming shortened V by 1 base and J by 4 bases, and 11 bases separated the two germline ends. Germline-derived CDR1 and CDR2 are SGHRS and YFSETQ. The CDR3 length is 14 residues. The CDR3 coding sequence is TGCGCCAGCAGCTTGCGGTCAGCGTCAGAGACCCAGTACTTC. Translated: CASSLRSASETQYF. Based on the CDR3 plus reference TRBV5-1 and TRBJ2-5, the full variable domain is KAGVTQTPRYLIKTRGQQVTLSCSPISGHRSVSWYQQTPGQGLQFLFEYFSETQRNKGNFPGRFSGRQFSNSRSEMNVSTLELGDSALYLCASSLRSASETQYFGPGTRLLVL.

This clone appeared a few times. The chain carries TRBV28 and TRBJ1-5; no definite D call. CDR1 is MDHEN, CDR2 SYDVKM, per germline. V was trimmed by 3 bases and J by 6 bases, leaving 6 bases between them. The CDR3 is made up of 12 amino acids. In DNA form, the CDR3 reads TGTGCCAGCAGTTTTCGGGCTCAGCCCCAGCATTTT. The encoded protein is CASSFRAQPQHF.

This clone appeared a single time. V usage is TRBV5-1 and J usage is TRBJ2-1; 10 nucleotides align to TRBD1. With V trimmed by 4 bases and J by 6 bases, 10 bases remained unmatched. This CDR3 is 16 amino acids long. Per germline, CDR1 SGHRS and CDR2 YFSETQ. CDR3 loop: CASSVSPGQGSNEQFF. The CDR3 nucleotides are TGCGCCAGCAGCGTCTCCCCGGGACAGGGGTCCAATGAGCAGTTCTTC.

The chain employs TRBV29-1 and TRBJ2-7, with D maybe TRBD2 (7 bases). The ends were cut back, 3 bases at V and 5 bases at J, with 14 bases in the middle. CDR1 and CDR2 (germline): SQVTM, ANQGSEA. The length of the CDR3 is 13 residues. The CDR3: CSVEGGANDEQYF. In DNA, the CDR3 is TGCAGCGTTGAGGGGGGGGCAAACGACGAGCAGTACTTC.

Only a few counts were recorded for this clone. This chain uses TRBV2 with TRBJ1-1; 7 bases line up with TRBD1. The germline V gene has CDR1 SNHLY and CDR2 FYNNEI. The junction had 4 bases not matched to a gene; V was cut back by 6 bases and J by 3 bases. This CDR3 is 13 amino acids long. The CDR3 region has the DNA TGTGCCAGCAGCGCGCAGGGGGACACTGAAGCTTTCTTT. Protein: CASSAQGDTEAFF.

This chain links TRBV2 with TRBJ2-2; D not resolved. Trimming cost V 3 bases and J 0 bases, with 11 bases left between them. Per germline, CDR1 SNHLY and CDR2 FYNNEI. This CDR3 comprises 16 residues. In DNA form, the CDR3 reads TGTGCCAGCAGTGAGAGTAGACCCGCGAACACCGGGGAGCTGTTTTTT. This sequence encodes CASSESRPANTGELFF.

Of note for this clone: The identical CDR3 is also encoded by other nucleotide sequences in the sample. J is TRBJ2-1 and V is TRBV7-9; unclear D gene. Trimming took 5 bases from V and 5 from J, leaving 4 bases between them. Germline CDR1 is SEHNR and CDR2 is FQNEAQ (reference sequence). The CDR3 is 11 residues long. CDR3 amino acids: CASSLNNEQFF. In nucleotides, the CDR3 is TGTGCCAGCAGCCTAAACAATGAGCAGTTCTTC. Complete variable domain (other parts from reference TRBV7-9 and TRBJ2-1): DTGVSQNPRHKITKRGQNVTFRCDPISEHNRLYWYRQTLGQGPEFLTYFQNEAQLEKSRLLSDRFSAERPKGSFSTLEIQRTEQGDSAMYLCASSLNNEQFFGPGTRLTVL.

V gene TRBV2 combines with J gene TRBJ2-7, with 8 bases aligning to TRBD1. This CDR3 is 12 amino acids long. Germline V gene data show CDR1 as SNHLY and CDR2 as FYNNEI. Losses at the gene ends were 7 bases for V and 6 bases for J; bases not matched to a gene: 5. The chain's CDR3 is CASTEQGGEQYF. The CDR3 DNA reads TGTGCCAGCACCGAACAGGGGGGCGAGCAGTACTTC.

The genes are TRBV19 and TRBJ2-5; tentatively, D is TRBD1 (5 bases). Trimming pared 4 bases from V and 3 bases from J, leaving 9 bases between. The CDR3 spans 13 residues. The germline CDR1 and CDR2 sequences are LNHDA and SQIVND (reference sequence). Here the CDR3 reads CASSRGREETQYF. DNA of the CDR3: TGTGCCAGTAGTAGGGGCAGAGAAGAGACCCAGTACTTC.

This clone was picked up a small number of times. The chain employs TRBV19 and TRBJ1-1, with a weak D call TRBD1 (6 bases). This CDR3 is built from 14 residues. Trimming took 5 bases from V and 1 from J, leaving 11 bases between them. Germline lookup yields CDR1 LNHDA and CDR2 SQIVND (reference sequence). The CDR3 bases are TGTGCCAGTAGTTTTGGACAGTCGAACACTGAAGCTTTCTTT. Translated: CASSFGQSNTEAFF.

V usage is TRBV6-1 and J usage is TRBJ2-7; 8 bases line up with TRBD1. The V gene's germline CDR1 is MNHNS and CDR2 SASEGT. V dropped 6 bases and J dropped 2; count of bases not matched to a gene: 9. The CDR3 length is 15 residues. The DNA of the CDR3 is TGTGCCAGCAGCGTCCAGGGGGCCGCTACCTACGAGCAGTACTTC. This encodes CASSVQGAATYEQYF.